The rows below give T cell receptor beta chains drawn from one sample of a study of shared clonotypes between healthy human individuals. Generated by immunoSEQ multiplex PCR, the TCRdb table keeps only in-frame clones and is missing some. The sample contains millions of clones, roughly 93% of which appear only once. Sequenced sample: naive CD4+ T cells from PBMCs. Receptor source: a man aged 18 to 29 in good health. Some clones in this sample may be carry-over from other donors' samples. CDR3s include the opening cysteine and the closing phenylalanine or tryptophan. The D gene is left open where the match is weak. A row's size may be missing; if present it is once, few, many or a size class.

abundance	v_gene	len	d_gene	j_gene	CDR3aa	CDR3nt
.	TRBV5-1	16	TRBD2	TRBJ2-1	CASSPPTSGRADEQFF	TGCGCCAGCAGCCCACCGACTAGCGGGAGGGCCGATGAGCAGTTCTTC
.	TRBV5-1	16	.	TRBJ2-3	CASSLNPTKGTDTQYF	TGCGCCAGCAGCTTGAACCCCACTAAAGGCACAGATACGCAGTATTTT
.	TRBV14	15	TRBD1	TRBJ2-4	CASSQRGQGQHIQYF	TGTGCCAGCAGCCAGAGGGGACAGGGACAACACATTCAGTACTTC
.	TRBV5-1	15	TRBD2	TRBJ2-1	CASREGTSGVEGQFF	TGCGCCAGCAGGGAGGGGACTAGCGGGGTTGAAGGGCAGTTCTTC
.	TRBV6-5	14	.	TRBJ2-7	CAINGAAGNYEQYF	TGTGCCATCAATGGGGCTGCAGGTAACTACGAGCAGTACTTC
few	TRBV6-6	14	TRBD1	TRBJ1-5	CASSPGQGNQPQHF	TGTGCCAGCAGCCCGGGACAGGGAAATCAGCCCCAGCATTTT
.	TRBV27	15	TRBD1	TRBJ2-7	CASRFNRGISYEQYF	TGTGCCAGCCGCTTTAACAGGGGGATCTCCTACGAGCAGTACTTC
.	TRBV10-3	14	.	TRBJ2-1	CAMGGRGKVNEQFF	TGTGCCATGGGGGGGCGCGGGAAGGTCAATGAGCAGTTCTTC
.	TRBV28	15	.	TRBJ2-7	CASSSSTRWAYEQYF	TGTGCCAGCAGTTCCTCGACACGATGGGCCTACGAGCAGTACTTC
.	TRBV28	13	TRBD2	TRBJ2-2	CASRAGVRGELFF	TGTGCCAGCAGAGCGGGAGTACGAGGGGAGCTGTTTTTT
few	TRBV10-1	15	.	TRBJ1-2	CASSESRVDNYGYTF	TGCGCCAGCAGTGAGTCGAGAGTTGACAACTATGGCTACACCTTC
.	TRBV6-6	15	TRBD1	TRBJ1-5	CASSYLDRAGQPQHF	TGTGCCAGCAGTTACCTGGACAGGGCGGGTCAGCCCCAGCATTTT
.	TRBV23-1	17	.	TRBJ2-1	CASSQPRGLLAYNEQFF	TGCGCCAGCAGTCAACCCCGGGGACTCCTGGCCTACAATGAGCAGTTCTTC
.	TRBV9	16	.	TRBJ2-4	CASSVRPSAAKNIQYF	TGTGCCAGCAGCGTACGTCCCTCCGCGGCGAAAAACATTCAGTACTTC
.	TRBV5-4	14	.	TRBJ2-3	CASSKGAGTDTQYF	TGTGCCAGCAGCAAGGGTGCGGGCACAGATACGCAGTATTTT
.	TRBV27	14	.	TRBJ1-5	CASSAGRGYQPQHF	TGTGCCAGCAGTGCCGGGCGGGGGTATCAGCCCCAGCATTTT
.	TRBV7-9	18	.	TRBJ2-6	CASSLGRDSSSGANVLTF	TGTGCCAGCAGCTTAGGCCGCGACAGCAGCTCTGGGGCCAACGTCCTGACTTTC
.	TRBV7-3	13	.	TRBJ2-2	CASSSPGAGELFF	TGTGCCAGCAGCTCCCCCGGGGCCGGGGAGCTGTTTTTT
.	TRBV6-1	13	.	TRBJ1-4	CASSERANEKLFF	TGTGCCAGCAGTGAAAGGGCTAATGAAAAACTGTTTTTT
.	TRBV9	14	.	TRBJ2-7	CASSVEVAGNEQYF	TGTGCCAGCAGCGTAGAAGTTGCGGGGAACGAGCAGTACTTC
.	TRBV5-1	14	.	TRBJ2-1	CASSLLSSYNEQFF	TGCGCCAGCAGCTTGCTCAGCTCCTACAATGAGCAGTTCTTC
.	TRBV5-8	17	.	TRBJ2-2	CASSRGHTQADTGELFF	TGTGCCAGCAGCCGGGGACACACCCAAGCAGACACCGGGGAGCTGTTTTTT
.	TRBV15	15	TRBD1	TRBJ2-5	CATSRTGALEETQYF	TGTGCCACCAGCAGGACAGGGGCCCTCGAAGAGACCCAGTACTTC
.	TRBV6-1	15	.	TRBJ2-7	CASSSYHRGLYEQYF	TGTGCCAGCAGCTCATACCACAGGGGACTCTACGAGCAGTACTTC
.	TRBV10-3	15	.	TRBJ1-1	CAITRALTGYTEAFF	TGTGCCATCACGCGGGCCCTCACAGGGTACACTGAAGCTTTCTTT
.	TRBV5-1	16	TRBD2	TRBJ2-5	CASSGSQREGAETQYF	TGCGCCAGCAGCGGGTCGCAGCGGGAGGGCGCCGAGACCCAGTACTTC
.	TRBV28	15	TRBD2	TRBJ2-7	CASRSGLAGAHEQYF	TGTGCCAGCAGGAGTGGACTAGCGGGAGCCCACGAGCAGTACTTC
once	TRBV2	15	TRBD2	TRBJ2-3	CASRATSVRYGTQYF	TGTGCCAGCAGAGCGACTAGCGTGAGGTACGGTACGCAGTATTTT
.	TRBV18	15	.	TRBJ2-1	CASSLLGARDNEQFF	TGTGCCAGCTCCCTCCTGGGGGCGCGGGACAATGAGCAGTTCTTC
.	TRBV2	15	.	TRBJ2-7	CASSPLQVGRLEQYF	TGTGCCAGCAGCCCTCTCCAGGTTGGGAGGCTCGAGCAGTACTTC
.	TRBV5-1	13	.	TRBJ2-7	CASSTLPQYEQYF	TGCGCCAGCAGCACCCTCCCTCAATACGAGCAGTACTTC
few	TRBV19	13	.	TRBJ1-5	CASSIGREQPQHF	TGTGCCAGTAGTATAGGTCGTGAGCAGCCCCAGCATTTT
.	TRBV9	15	TRBD1	TRBJ2-2	CASKTGQEGTGELFF	TGTGCCAGCAAGACAGGGCAAGAGGGAACCGGGGAGCTGTTTTTT
once	TRBV7-2	15	.	TRBJ2-2	CASSWYEGSTGELFF	TGTGCCAGCAGCTGGTATGAAGGGAGCACCGGGGAGCTGTTTTTT
.	TRBV4-1	13	.	TRBJ2-3	CASSQPFGLRPYF	TGCGCCAGCAGTCAACCTTTCGGATTAAGGCCGTATTTT
.	TRBV11-2	14	.	TRBJ2-3	CASSRTGSTDTQYF	TGTGCCAGCAGCCGAACAGGGAGCACAGATACGCAGTATTTT
.	TRBV27	16	.	TRBJ2-1	CASSLTGAHTYNEQFF	TGTGCCAGCAGTTTAACCGGGGCTCATACCTACAATGAGCAGTTCTTC
.	TRBV11-2	16	TRBD1	TRBJ1-2	CASSAGEGGAYYGYTF	TGTGCCAGCAGCGCCGGAGAAGGGGGCGCGTATTATGGCTACACCTTC
.	TRBV15	13	.	TRBJ2-7	CATSRDTAYEQYF	TGTGCCACCAGCAGGGACACAGCCTACGAGCAGTACTTC
.	TRBV4-1	16	.	TRBJ1-5	CASSQASTPSRQPQHF	TGCGCCAGCAGCCAAGCTTCCACCCCTTCGCGTCAGCCCCAGCATTTT